A single sample gave rise to the 8 T cell receptor beta chains below, sequenced in a study of blood T cell repertoires in COVID-19. TCRdb keeps only in-frame clones here, not all; method: immunoSEQ multiplex PCR. Of about 80,000 clones listed, 80% to 85% were seen once; the top ten hold around 36%. The specimen sequenced was peripheral blood. The source of these receptors is a woman in her 70s with acute or convalescent COVID-19.

The chain employs TRBV7-3 and TRBJ2-1; a possible D gene is TRBD2 (5 bases). Trimming removed 3 bases from V and 5 bases from J, with 11 bases in between. The germline gives CDR1 SGHTA, CDR2 FQGTGA. The CDR3 is 14 amino acids. The CDR3 is CASSLIGNNNEQFF. The DNA of the CDR3 is TGTGCCAGCAGCTTGATCGGGAATAACAATGAGCAGTTCTTC.

V is TRBV9 and J is TRBJ2-1; 8 bases fit TRBD2. V gave up 2 bases and J gave up 0 bases; unmatched junction bases: 4. Germline values: CDR1 SGDLS, CDR2 YYNGEE. The CDR3 contains 16 residues. DNA for the CDR3: TGTGCCAGCAGCGTTCTAGCGGGTAGCTCCTACAATGAGCAGTTCTTC. It codes for CASSVLAGSSYNEQFF.

The rearrangement uses TRBV7-9 and TRBJ1-6, with D perhaps TRBD1 (6 bases). CDR1 and CDR2 from the germline V gene are SEHNR and FQNEAQ (reference sequence). Trimming pared 5 bases from V and 7 bases from J, leaving 12 bases between. CDR3 size: 14 residues. The CDR3 loop is CASSQRTVNSPLHF. In nucleotides, the CDR3 is TGTGCCAGCAGCCAGAGGACAGTCAATTCACCCCTCCACTTT. Full variable domain (remainder filled in from reference TRBV7-9 and TRBJ1-6): DTGVSQNPRHKITKRGQNVTFRCDPISEHNRLYWYRQTLGQGPEFLTYFQNEAQLEKSRLLSDRFSAERPKGSFSTLEIQRTEQGDSAMYLCASSQRTVNSPLHFGNGTRLTVT.

V and J are TRBV6-2 or TRBV6-3 and TRBJ2-1, with 10 positions matching TRBD2. CDR1 is MNHEY, CDR2 SVGEGT, per germline. The CDR3 is made up of 20 amino acids. Trimming removed 2 bases from V and 1 base from J; junction bases left unmatched: 14. Here the CDR3 reads CASSYPEFASGSVSYNEQFF. CDR3 DNA sequence: TGTGCCAGCAGTTACCCTGAATTCGCTAGCGGGAGTGTATCCTACAATGAGCAGTTCTTC.

There are a few counts of this clone. This sequence joins TRBV5-6 and TRBJ1-2; TRBD1 is a possible D gene (5 bases). Trimming took 1 base from V and 6 from J, leaving 13 bases between them. Per the germline V gene, CDR1 is SGHDT and CDR2 is YYEEEE. This CDR3 has 14 residues. The CDR3 spells CASSLYGGRNGYTF. CDR3 nucleotides: TGTGCCAGCAGCTTGTACGGGGGTCGTAATGGCTACACCTTC.

The chain links TRBV5-1 to TRBJ2-3, with D perhaps TRBD2 (5 bases). The germline CDR1 and CDR2 sequences are SGHRS and YFSETQ. CDR3 size: 13 residues. V gave up 5 bases and J gave up 4 bases, with 11 bases separating them. CDR3 coding DNA: TGCGCCAGCAGTAGCGAGCCCCCAGATACGCAGTATTTT. Amino acid sequence: CASSSEPPDTQYF.

This clone was counted between two and nine times. CDR3 region: CASSSTSGRTDTQYF. The CDR3 DNA reads TGTGCCAGTAGTAGTACTAGCGGGCGGACAGATACGCAGTATTTT. The V and J genes are TRBV19 and TRBJ2-3; 9 bases map to TRBD2. This CDR3 spans 15 amino acids. The junction had 5 bases not matched to a gene; V was cut back by 4 bases and J by 3 bases. Germline-derived CDR1 and CDR2 are LNHDA and SQIVND (reference sequence). The full variable domain, its missing parts supplied by reference TRBV19 and TRBJ2-3, is DGGITQSPKYLFRKEGQNVTLSCEQNLNHDAMYWYRQDPGQGLRLIYYSQIVNDFQKGDIAEGYSVSREKKESFPLTVTSAQKNPTAFYLCASSSTSGRTDTQYFGPGTRLTVL.

The chain carries TRBV2 and TRBJ2-4; TRBD1 might be the D (6 bases). The ends were cut back, 6 bases at V and 3 bases at J, with 15 bases in the middle. The CDR3 covers 15 residues. Per the germline V gene, CDR1 is SNHLY and CDR2 is FYNNEI. CDR3 in amino acids: CASRPTGLGKNIQYF. Written as DNA, the CDR3 is TGTGCCAGCAGACCTACAGGGTTGGGCAAAAACATTCAGTACTTC.